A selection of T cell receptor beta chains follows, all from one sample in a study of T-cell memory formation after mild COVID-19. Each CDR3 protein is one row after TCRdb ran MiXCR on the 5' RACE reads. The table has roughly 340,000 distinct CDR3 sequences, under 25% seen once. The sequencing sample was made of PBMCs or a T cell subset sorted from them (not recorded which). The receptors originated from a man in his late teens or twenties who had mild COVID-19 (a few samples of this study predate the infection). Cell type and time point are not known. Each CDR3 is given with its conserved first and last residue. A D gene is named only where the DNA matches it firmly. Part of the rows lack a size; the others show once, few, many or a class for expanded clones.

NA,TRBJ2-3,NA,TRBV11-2,TGTGCCAGCAGCTTAGATCTCAGGCTTACGCAGTATTTT,CASSLDLRLTQYF
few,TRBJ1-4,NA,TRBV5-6,TGTGCCAGCAGCTCCACGCCAGGGGAAGGAGAAAAACTGTTTTTT,CASSSTPGEGEKLFF
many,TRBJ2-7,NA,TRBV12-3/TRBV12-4,TGTGCCAGCAGCCCACGGGACGGATCCTACGAGCAGTACTTC,CASSPRDGSYEQYF
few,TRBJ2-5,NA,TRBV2,TGTGCCAGCAGTGTTAGACCGTTAAAGGAGACCCAGTACTTC,CASSVRPLKETQYF
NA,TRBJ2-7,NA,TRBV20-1,TGCAGTGCTCCTCGTGGGGGTTCCCAGAACGAGCAGTACTTC,CSAPRGGSQNEQYF
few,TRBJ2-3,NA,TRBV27,TGTGCCAGTTCCGTGACCCCCTCTTACACAGATACGCAGTATTTT,CASSVTPSYTDTQYF
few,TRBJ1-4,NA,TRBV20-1,TGCAGTGCCCCCCCGCCCGGAGGAGAAAAACTGTTTTTT,CSAPPPGGEKLFF
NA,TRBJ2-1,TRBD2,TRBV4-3,TGCGCCAGCAGCCAAGATGGACTAGCGGGGGGCTTGGCGTTCTTC,CASSQDGLAGGLAFF
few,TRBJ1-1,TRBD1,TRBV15,TGTGCCACCAGCAGCGCAGGGGGGAACACTGAAGCTTTCTTT,CATSSAGGNTEAFF
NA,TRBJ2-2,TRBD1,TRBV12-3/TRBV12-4,TGTGCCAGCAGTCCTGCCGACAGGGTAAACACCGGGGAGCTGTTTTTT,CASSPADRVNTGELFF
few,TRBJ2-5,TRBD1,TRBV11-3,TGTGCCAGCAGCTCGGGACAGTTGGAGACCCAGTACTTC,CASSSGQLETQYF
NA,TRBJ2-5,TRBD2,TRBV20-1,TGCAGTGCTAGAGATCAAAGGGACTACTCCCAAGAGACCCAGTACTTC,CSARDQRDYSQETQYF
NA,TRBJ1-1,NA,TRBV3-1,TGTGCCAGCAGCCAAGATGGGGGGAACCGGGGCACTGAAGCTTTCTTT,CASSQDGGNRGTEAFF
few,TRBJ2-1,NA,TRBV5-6,TGTGCCAGCAGCTTGACCGGACCGCAGTTCTTC,CASSLTGPQFF
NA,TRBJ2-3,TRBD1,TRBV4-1,TGCGCCAGCAGCCAAGCCCAGGGGGATACAGATACGCAGTATTTT,CASSQAQGDTDTQYF
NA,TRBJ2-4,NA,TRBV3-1,TGTGCCAGCAGCTCCAGACAACAGGGAGCCAAAAACATTCAGTACTTC,CASSSRQQGAKNIQYF
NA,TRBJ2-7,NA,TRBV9,TGTGCCAGCAGCGTGGGGCAGGGGTTAATGTACGAGCAGTACTTC,CASSVGQGLMYEQYF
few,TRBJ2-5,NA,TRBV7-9,TGTGCCAGCAGCTTGAGTGGGCGGAACCAAGAGACCCAGTACTTC,CASSLSGRNQETQYF
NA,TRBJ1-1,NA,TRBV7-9,TGTGCCAGCAGCTTAATGGTTGACACTGAAGCTTTCTTT,CASSLMVDTEAFF
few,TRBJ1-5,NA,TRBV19,TGTGCCAGTAGCTCGCTACAGGGTGGGGACCAGCCCCAGCATTTT,CASSSLQGGDQPQHF
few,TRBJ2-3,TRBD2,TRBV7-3,TGTGCCAGCAGCCTAGCGGGGGGAAACACAGATACGCAGTATTTT,CASSLAGGNTDTQYF
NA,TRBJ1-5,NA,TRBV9,TGTGCCAGCAGCGTAGGAGGGAGGAATCAGCCCCAGCATTTT,CASSVGGRNQPQHF
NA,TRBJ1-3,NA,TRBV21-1,TGTGCCAGCAGCAACTCCGGACAGGGAGGAAACACCATATATTTT,CASSNSGQGGNTIYF
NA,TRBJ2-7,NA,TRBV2,TGTGCCAGCAGTGAACGGGGCTACGAGCAGTACTTC,CASSERGYEQYF
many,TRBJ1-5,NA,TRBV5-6,TGTGCCAGCAGCTCGTGGAGTTTTTGGAATCAGCCCCAGCATTTT,CASSSWSFWNQPQHF
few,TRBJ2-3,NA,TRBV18,TGTGCCAGCTCACCATTTTCCAGGGAAGATACGCAGTATTTT,CASSPFSREDTQYF
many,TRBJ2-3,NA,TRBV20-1,TGCAGTGCTCAGGTCCGGGGGATAGATACGCAGTATTTT,CSAQVRGIDTQYF
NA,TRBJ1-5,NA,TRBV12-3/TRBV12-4,TGTGCCAGCAGTTTGAGTAGTCAGGGGTATCAGCCCCAGCATTTT,CASSLSSQGYQPQHF
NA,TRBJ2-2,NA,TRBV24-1,TGTGCCACCAGTGGGATCGGGACCGGGGAGCTGTTTTTT,CATSGIGTGELFF
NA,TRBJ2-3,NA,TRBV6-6,TGTGCCAGCAGCCAATCAGGGTTGGCAGCAGATACGCAGTATTTT,CASSQSGLAADTQYF
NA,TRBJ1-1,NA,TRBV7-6,TGTGCCAGCACGCCCGGGGGGAAGGAGAACACTGAAGCTTTCTTT,CASTPGGKENTEAFF
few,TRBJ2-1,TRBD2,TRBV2,TGTGCCAGCAGGGGGGAGGGTTCGAATGAGCAGTTCTTC,CASRGEGSNEQFF
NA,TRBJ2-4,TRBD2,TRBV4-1,TGCGCCAGCAGCCGAGGGGCGGGGGGAGCCAAAAACATTCAGTACTTC,CASSRGAGGAKNIQYF
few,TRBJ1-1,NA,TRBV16,TGTGCCAGCAGCCAATTTTTTCCGCCGGACACTGAAGCTTTCTTT,CASSQFFPPDTEAFF
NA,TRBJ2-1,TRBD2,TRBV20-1,TGCAGTGGACGCCAGCGGGGGGTCCTATACAATGAGCAGTTCTTC,CSGRQRGVLYNEQFF
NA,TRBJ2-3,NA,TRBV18,TGTGCCAGCTCACCAGTGGGACCCCCCATCACAGATACGCAGTATTTT,CASSPVGPPITDTQYF
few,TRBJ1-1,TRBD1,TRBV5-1,TGCGCCAGCAGCCGACAGGGGGCGGACACTGAAGCTTTCTTT,CASSRQGADTEAFF
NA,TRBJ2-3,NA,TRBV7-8,TGTGCCAGCAGCTTAGTTCCGTGGGCTAGCACAGATACGCAGTATTTT,CASSLVPWASTDTQYF
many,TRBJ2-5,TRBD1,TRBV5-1,TGCGCCAGCAGCTCGTCGGGACAGCAAGAGACCCAGTACTTC,CASSSSGQQETQYF
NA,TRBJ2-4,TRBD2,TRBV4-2,TGTGCCAGCAGCCCGGGACTAGCGGGGGTGGTAGCCAAAAACATTCAGTACTTC,CASSPGLAGVVAKNIQYF
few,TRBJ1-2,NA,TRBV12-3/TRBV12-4,TGTGCCAGCACCCTCGAAGGGCGAGGCTACACCTTC,CASTLEGRGYTF
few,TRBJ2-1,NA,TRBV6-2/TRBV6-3,TGTGCCAGCAGTTACCGGGGGAGGCCATACAATGAGCAGTTCTTC,CASSYRGRPYNEQFF
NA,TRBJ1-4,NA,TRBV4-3,TGCGCCAGCAGCCCACCGGGGGGGTTCCTTGAAAAACTGTTTTTT,CASSPPGGFLEKLFF
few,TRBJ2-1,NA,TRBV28,TGTGCCAGCAGTTTCCCTTTCCTCTCCCGTGACAATGAGCAGTTCTTC,CASSFPFLSRDNEQFF
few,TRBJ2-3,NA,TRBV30,TGTGCCTGGGATCCTCAGGGGAGAGATACGCAGTATTTT,CAWDPQGRDTQYF
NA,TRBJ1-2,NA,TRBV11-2,TGTGCCAGCAGCCCCGGGATGGAGGAAACCTATGGCTACACCTTC,CASSPGMEETYGYTF
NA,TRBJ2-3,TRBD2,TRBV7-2,TGTGCCAGCAGCGGAAGACTAGCGGGGCCAACAGATACGCAGTATTTT,CASSGRLAGPTDTQYF
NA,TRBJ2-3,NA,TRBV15,TGTGCCACCCGGTGGCGGGGCACAGATACGCAGTATTTT,CATRWRGTDTQYF